This T cell receptor beta chain was sequenced in a study of cytomegalovirus exposure and HLA in healthy donors. Vbeta (60) and Jbeta (13) primers were used in the PCR. This table comes from immunoSEQ multiplex PCR, and its TCRdb copy is limited to in-frame clones, with some not included. The profile shows about 120,000 clones, over 65% of them singletons. CDR3 length: 11 residues. CDR1 is DFQATT, CDR2 SNEGSKA, per germline (reference sequence). Between the trimmed V and J ends, which lost 2 bases and 6 bases, there was a span of 8 bases. The rearrangement joins TRBV20-1 to TRBJ2-7; D might be TRBD1 (6 bases). This TCR was recovered from a woman between 40 and 50 years old in good health and CMV-seropositive. The sequenced sample consisted of PBMCs. The CDR3 sequence is CSARRGIEQYF. The CDR3 DNA is TGCAGTGCTAGAAGGGGGATCGAGCAGTACTTC.